One T cell receptor beta chain is described in this entry. These data belong to a study of blood T cell repertoires in COVID-19. Per the original methods: Reference gene primers were amplified, and this amplification served to estimate nucleated cell counts. Clones were read by immunoSEQ multiplex PCR, and TCRdb kept only the in-frame ones, dropping some. That table is the source of V, J and clone size, and D and trimming were worked out from the DNA. Of fewer than 400,000 clones in the sample, around 87% were seen once. CDR3 length: 14 residues. Germline CDR1 MNHEY, CDR2 SVGAGI. V dropped 6 bases and J dropped 3 bases, with 15 bases sitting between them.

The chain is built from TRBV6-5 and TRBJ2-7, with D perhaps TRBD2 (5 bases). This TCR came from a human donor in a cohort sampled during active COVID-19. Material: peripheral blood. CDR3 in amino acids: CASRDLASYYEQYF. In nucleotides, the CDR3 is TGTGCCAGCAGGGATCTAGCTTCCTACTACGAGCAGTACTTC.